This TCR beta chain was identified in a study of naive and memory T cell subsets. Study-level findings and limits: No ground truth validated the naive and memory repertoire findings. Diversity fell and Gini index rose from naive through CM, EM, EMRA.

Concerning this clonotype itself: Antigen: not known.

Four subsets defined by CD45RA and CD27 were sorted after CD3, CD4, CD8 and live/dead staining. Two oligonucleotides, mixed equimolar, formed the beta constant-region primer covering TRBC1 and TRBC2. TCRdb used MiXCR to reprocess the UMI-ligation and nested PCR reads, holding one entry per CDR3 protein. The data show some 4,500 distinct CDR3 sequences, with 7.2% seen just once and 65% to 90% held by the top ten. Trimming stripped 0 bases from V and 5 bases from J, with 3 bases between. The length of the CDR3 is 12 residues. Germline CDR1 and CDR2: SGHNT and YYREEE (reference sequence). The chain couples TRBV5-4 to TRBJ2-1; the D is unclear. Input material: CD4+ TEMRA cells from blood. Subset given: effector memory re-expressing CD45RA, CD45RA+ CD27-. The TCR sequence derives from a human donor in good health. The CDR3, as DNA: TGTGCCAGCAGCTTGGTAAACAATGAGCAGTTCTTC. This sequence encodes CASSLVNNEQFF. Supplemented by reference TRBV5-4 and TRBJ2-1, the full variable domain reads ETGVTQSPTHLIKTRGQQVTLRCSSQSGHNTVSWYQQALGQGPQFIFQYYREEENGRGNFPPRFSGLQFPNYSSELNVNALELDDSALYLCASSLVNNEQFFGPGTRLTVL.